These T cell receptor beta chains were read from a single sample in a study of blood T cell repertoires in COVID-19. The table came from immunoSEQ multiplex PCR; TCRdb's copy has only in-frame clones and leaves some out. Of about 58,000 clones in the sample, about 91% were seen once. Input material: peripheral blood. The receptors shown here come from a man between 45 and 60 years old with active COVID-19. The CDR3 runs from the conserved cysteine through the conserved F or W.

cdr3_aa: CASSRGLAPTYEQYF
v_call: TRBV19
j_call: TRBJ2-7

cdr3_aa: CASTTSGVTYNEQFF
v_call: TRBV9
j_call: TRBJ2-1

cdr3_aa: CASSQESAQNYGYTF
v_call: TRBV4-3
j_call: TRBJ1-2

cdr3_aa: CASSLVVWGRVYEQYF
v_call: TRBV5-1
j_call: TRBJ2-7

cdr3_aa: CASSLEGVTEAFF
v_call: TRBV7-8
j_call: TRBJ1-1

cdr3_aa: CASSLGTGRRNEQFF
v_call: TRBV7-9
j_call: TRBJ2-1

cdr3_aa: CASSQESVSQGFEAFF
v_call: TRBV4-3
j_call: TRBJ1-1

cdr3_aa: CASSPTGTSAINEQFF
v_call: TRBV5-4
j_call: TRBJ2-1

cdr3_aa: CASSERAGGGLETQYF
v_call: TRBV2
j_call: TRBJ2-5

cdr3_aa: CASSDRWMRSSYEQYF
v_call: TRBV6-1
j_call: TRBJ2-7

cdr3_aa: CASSPGGVGETQYF
v_call: TRBV11-2
j_call: TRBJ2-5

cdr3_aa: CASSLRAGGNNEQFF
v_call: TRBV5-1
j_call: TRBJ2-1